This T cell receptor beta chain was recovered during a study of T cell changes during pregnancy in multiple sclerosis. Using immunoSEQ multiplex PCR, the repertoire was profiled, and TCRdb retains in-frame clones only, with some absent. This table has around 80,000 clones, roughly 94% appearing once. This TCR came from a female donor with multiple sclerosis, enrolled in a pregnancy study. This material consisted of peripheral blood, taken before pregnancy.

The CDR3 spells CASSPTGLAGNEQFF. The CDR3 DNA sequence: TGTGCCAGCAGCCCGACGGGACTAGCGGGTAATGAGCAGTTCTTC. The chain is built from TRBV6-6 and TRBJ2-1; 12 nucleotides line up with TRBD2. CDR1 and CDR2 (germline): MNHNY, SVGAGI (reference sequence). The CDR3 length is 15 residues. The V gene end was trimmed by 6 bases and the J gene end by 7 bases; junction bases not matched to a gene: 7.